Following are 17 T cell receptor beta chains from one sample sequenced in a study of cytomegalovirus exposure and HLA in healthy donors (dated by TCRdb to 2016 to 2017). Library generation was performed with the immunoSEQ multiplex PCR assay. A mixture of 60 forward primers for TCR Vbeta segments and 13 reverse primers for TCR Jbeta segments was used in the multiplex PCR. TCRdb holds this immuneACCESS table with in-frame rearrangements only. Some clones are missing; in checked studies, unresolved V genes explain under half, and the rest has no known cause. This sample has 150,000 to 200,000 clones in its table, and approximately 84% of those were observed once. Jointly, the top ten make up around 5% of the sample. The sample taken for sequencing was PBMCs. These TCRs come from a girl aged 5-17 years in good health and CMV-seropositive.

This clone was observed a handful of times. The chain combines TRBV7-2 with TRBJ2-3, with TRBD1 matching 9 bases. In germline, CDR1 is SGHTA, CDR2 FQGNSA. The CDR3 spans 15 residues. V shed 7 bases, J shed 4 bases, and the junction held 9 bases outside the gene matches. This chain's CDR3 is CASKHRDRAPDTQYF. CDR3 sequence (DNA): TGTGCCAGCAAGCACCGGGACAGGGCCCCAGATACGCAGTATTTT.

V gene TRBV6-1 combines with J gene TRBJ1-4, with 9 bases identical to TRBD1. The germline V gene encodes CDR1 MNHNS and CDR2 SASEGT. This CDR3 has 15 residues. J gave up 8 bases and V 6 bases, and 10 bases lay outside the gene matches. The CDR3 loop is CASSFDRGSEEKLFF. As DNA, the CDR3 is TGTGCCAGCAGCTTTGACAGGGGGTCAGAAGAAAAACTGTTTTTT.

The CDR3 is CASSYGFTGTGELFF. CDR3 in DNA: TGTGCCAGCAGTTACGGGTTTACGGGCACCGGGGAGCTGTTTTTT. J is TRBJ2-2 and V is TRBV6-6; D not certain. V was shortened by 2 bases and J by 4 bases, with 11 bases between the two germline ends. From germline, CDR1 is MNHNY and CDR2 SVGAGI (reference sequence). This CDR3 has 15 residues.

The V call is TRBV7-3, the J call TRBJ2-5; the match to TRBD2 covers 9 bases. J lost 5 bases, V lost 3 bases, and 7 bases had no gene match. Germline lookup yields CDR1 SGHTA and CDR2 FQGTGA. The CDR3 consists of 15 residues. The CDR3 protein is CASSLRGGIVETQYF. Written as DNA, the CDR3 is TGTGCCAGCAGCTTGCGGGGGGGGATCGTGGAGACCCAGTACTTC.

This rearrangement joins TRBV18 to TRBJ1-1; D may be TRBD1 (6 bases). The germline V and J ends were trimmed by 4 bases and 0 bases, with 24 bases remaining between them. From germline, CDR1 is KGHSH and CDR2 LQKENI. CDR3 length: 19 residues. The CDR3 protein is CASSLQNRVDRPMNTEAFF. CDR3 coding DNA: TGTGCCAGCTCACTTCAGAACAGGGTGGATAGGCCTATGAACACTGAAGCTTTCTTT. The complete variable domain, with remaining parts taken from reference TRBV18 and TRBJ1-1, reads NAGVMQNPRHLVRRRGQEARLRCSPMKGHSHVYWYRQLPEEGLKFMVYLQKENIIDESGMPKERFSAEFPKEGPSILRIQQVVRGDSAAYFCASSLQNRVDRPMNTEAFFGQGTRLTVV.

This chain links TRBV18 with TRBJ2-1, with unresolved D. Trimming removed 6 bases at V and 3 bases at J, with 18 bases between. Germline loops: CDR1 KGHSH, CDR2 LQKENI. The CDR3 has 16 amino acids. CDR3 in amino acids: CASSPGGGSDYNEQFF. CDR3 DNA sequence: TGTGCCAGCTCCCCGGGTGGCGGATCAGACTACAATGAGCAGTTCTTC.

The chain employs TRBV6-1 and TRBJ1-5; weak D call: TRBD1 (5 bases). Germline V lookup: CDR1 MNHNS, CDR2 SASEGT. The V and J ends lost 9 bases and 4 bases respectively, with 13 bases between them. The CDR3 consists of 13 residues. CDR3 nucleotide sequence: TGTGCCAGAAATCCCCGACAGAATCAGCCCCAGCATTTT. Protein sequence: CARNPRQNQPQHF.

The rearrangement joins TRBV29-1 to TRBJ2-2, with 7 positions matching TRBD2. After removal of 4 bases from V and 1 base from J, the junction contained 0 bases not matched to a gene. CDR1 and CDR2 from the germline V gene are SQVTM and ANQGSEA. The CDR3 runs to 13 residues. CDR3 sequence (DNA): TGCAGCGTTGCTAGCGGGAACACCGGGGAGCTGTTTTTT. This encodes CSVASGNTGELFF.

The rearrangement links TRBV11-1 to TRBJ1-1; 8 bases map to TRBD1. The CDR3 extends over 15 amino acids. The trim removed 3 bases at V and 5 bases at J, leaving 8 bases unmatched. Germline CDR1 is SGHAT and CDR2 is FQDESV (reference sequence). CDR3 sequence reads: CASSFGQGGVTEAFF. CDR3 nucleotide sequence: TGTGCCAGCAGCTTCGGACAGGGAGGAGTTACTGAAGCTTTCTTT.

In this sample, this clone turned up once. CDR3 amino acids: CASSRQGAGGNEQFF. The CDR3 coding sequence is TGTGCCAGCAGCAGACAGGGGGCGGGCGGCAATGAGCAGTTCTTC. The genes are TRBV7-6 and TRBJ2-1; 10 bases are shared with TRBD1. V lost 5 bases and J lost 6; bases outside the gene matches: 7. In germline, CDR1 is SGHVS, CDR2 FNYEAQ. The CDR3 contains 15 residues. The full variable domain, completed using reference TRBV7-6 and TRBJ2-1, is GAGVSQSPRYKVTKRGQDVALRCDPISGHVSLYWYRQALGQGPEFLTYFNYEAQQDKSGLPNDRFSAERPEGSISTLTIQRTEQRDSAMYRCASSRQGAGGNEQFFGPGTRLTVL.

This sequence joins TRBV15 and TRBJ2-3; D is uncertain. Between the trimmed V and J ends, which lost 5 bases and 6 bases, there was a span of 12 bases. CDR1 and CDR2 (germline): LNHNV, YYDKDF (reference sequence). The CDR3 extends over 13 amino acids. CDR3 protein: CATSHAPVDTQYF. CDR3 sequence (DNA): TGTGCCACCAGCCACGCCCCGGTGGATACGCAGTATTTT.

The chain links TRBV6-5 to TRBJ1-4; TRBD1 agrees at 7 bases. Unmatched junction bases numbered 6, after V lost 2 bases and J lost 9 bases. This CDR3 spans 14 amino acids. Germline values: CDR1 MNHEY, CDR2 SVGAGI. The CDR3 sequence is CASSYGEGAKKLFF. The CDR3 nucleotides are TGTGCCAGCAGTTACGGTGAGGGGGCGAAAAAACTGTTTTTT.

This clone was recorded once. The chain recombines TRBV19 with TRBJ2-2; D uncertain. Deletions cut 6 bases from V and 1 base from J, with 9 bases between. This CDR3 comprises 14 residues. Germline values: CDR1 LNHDA, CDR2 SQIVND (reference sequence). CDR3 DNA: TGTGCCAGTAGGGTCTACGGGAACACCGGGGAGCTGTTTTTT. Residues: CASRVYGNTGELFF.

The chain joins TRBV10-3 to TRBJ1-2; TRBD1 matches at 11 bases. This CDR3 spans 16 amino acids. Germline V CDR1 and CDR2: ENHRY, SYGVKD. The V and J ends lost 5 bases and 4 bases, in that order; junction bases with no gene match: 9. CDR3 protein: CAISNLDRGLGYGYTF. The CDR3 bases are TGTGCCATCAGTAATCTGGACAGGGGGCTCGGCTATGGCTACACCTTC.

About this clone itself: The sample carries other DNA sequences with the same CDR3. The V gene is TRBV29-1, the J gene TRBJ1-2; D perhaps matches TRBD1 (6 bases). The CDR3 contains 12 residues. The V gene lost 6 bases and the J gene lost 5 bases, with 13 bases spanning the gap. Looked up from germline, CDR1 is SQVTM and CDR2 is ANQGSEA. CDR3 sequence (DNA): TGCAGCGTCGAGGACAGACCTTATGGCTACACCTTC. Translation gives CSVEDRPYGYTF.

This rearrangement joins TRBV19 to TRBJ2-1; D perhaps matches TRBD1 (6 bases). Trimming shortened V by 7 bases and J by 3 bases, and 16 bases separated the two germline ends. This CDR3 spans 15 amino acids. CDR1 and CDR2 (germline): LNHDA, SQIVND (reference sequence). DNA of the CDR3: TGTGCCAGTAACACAGGGACAAAGCACTACAATGAGCAGTTCTTC. Translation: CASNTGTKHYNEQFF.

This chain joins TRBV6-5 and TRBJ1-2, with D tentatively TRBD1 (5 bases). Deletions cut 6 bases from V and 8 bases from J, with 10 bases between. The CDR3 is made up of 11 amino acids. Germline V lookup: CDR1 MNHEY, CDR2 SVGAGI. This chain's CDR3 is CASRYRQGYTF. The DNA of the CDR3 is TGTGCCAGCAGATATAGACAGGGCTACACCTTC.